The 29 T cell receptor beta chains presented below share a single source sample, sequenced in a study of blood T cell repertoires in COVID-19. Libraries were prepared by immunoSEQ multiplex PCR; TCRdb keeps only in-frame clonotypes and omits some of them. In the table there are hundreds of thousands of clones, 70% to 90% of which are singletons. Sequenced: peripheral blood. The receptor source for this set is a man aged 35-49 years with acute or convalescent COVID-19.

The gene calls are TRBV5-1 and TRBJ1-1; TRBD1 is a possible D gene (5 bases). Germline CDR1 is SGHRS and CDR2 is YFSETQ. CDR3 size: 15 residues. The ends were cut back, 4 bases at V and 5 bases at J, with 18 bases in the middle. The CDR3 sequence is CASSVDPGMMTEAFF. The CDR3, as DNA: TGCGCCAGCAGCGTGGACCCAGGGATGATGACTGAAGCTTTCTTT.

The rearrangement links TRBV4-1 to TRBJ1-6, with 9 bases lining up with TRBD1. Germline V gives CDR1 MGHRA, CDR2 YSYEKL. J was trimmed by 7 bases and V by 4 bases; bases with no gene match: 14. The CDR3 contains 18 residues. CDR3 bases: TGCGCCAGCAGCCGAAGTCTACAGGGGGCATCGGGGAATTCACCCCTCCACTTT. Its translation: CASSRSLQGASGNSPLHF.

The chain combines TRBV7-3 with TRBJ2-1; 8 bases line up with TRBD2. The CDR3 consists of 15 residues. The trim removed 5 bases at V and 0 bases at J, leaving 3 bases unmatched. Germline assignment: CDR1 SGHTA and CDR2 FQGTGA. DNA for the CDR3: TGTGCCAGCAGCCCCGGGGGGGCCTCCTACAATGAGCAGTTCTTC. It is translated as CASSPGGASYNEQFF.

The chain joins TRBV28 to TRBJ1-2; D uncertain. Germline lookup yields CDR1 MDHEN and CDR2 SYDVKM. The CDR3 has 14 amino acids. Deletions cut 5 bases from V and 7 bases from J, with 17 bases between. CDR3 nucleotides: TGTGCCAGCAGTCCCGCAGGACTTGAATCTGGCTACACCTTC. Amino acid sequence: CASSPAGLESGYTF.

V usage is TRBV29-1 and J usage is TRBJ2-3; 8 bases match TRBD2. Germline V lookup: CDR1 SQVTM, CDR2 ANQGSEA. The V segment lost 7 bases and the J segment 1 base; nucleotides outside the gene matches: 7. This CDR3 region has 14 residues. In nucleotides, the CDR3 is TGCAGCGCGGCTACGGGACTAGGCACAGATACGCAGTATTTT. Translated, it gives CSAATGLGTDTQYF.

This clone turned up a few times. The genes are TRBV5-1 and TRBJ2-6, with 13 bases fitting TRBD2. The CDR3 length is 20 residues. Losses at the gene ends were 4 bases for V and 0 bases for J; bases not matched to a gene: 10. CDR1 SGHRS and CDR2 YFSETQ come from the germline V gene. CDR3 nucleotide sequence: TGCGCCAGCAGCCTCTCGACTAGCGGGGGGCCAGGCTCTGGGGCCAACGTCCTGACTTTC. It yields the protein CASSLSTSGGPGSGANVLTF.

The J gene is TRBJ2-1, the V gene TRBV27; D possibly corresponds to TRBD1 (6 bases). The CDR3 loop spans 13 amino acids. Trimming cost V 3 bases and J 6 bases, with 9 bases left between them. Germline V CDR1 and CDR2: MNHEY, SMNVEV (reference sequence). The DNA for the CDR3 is TGTGCCAGCAGTTTTGGACAGATCAATGAGCAGTTCTTC. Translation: CASSFGQINEQFF.

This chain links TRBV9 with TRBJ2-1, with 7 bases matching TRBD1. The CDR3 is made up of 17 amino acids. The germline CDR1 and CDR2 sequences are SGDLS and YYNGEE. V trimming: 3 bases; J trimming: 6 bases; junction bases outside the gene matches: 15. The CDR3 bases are TGTGCCAGCAGCGGAACCCGACAGGGTCTGGCGTTCAATGAGCAGTTCTTC. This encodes CASSGTRQGLAFNEQFF.

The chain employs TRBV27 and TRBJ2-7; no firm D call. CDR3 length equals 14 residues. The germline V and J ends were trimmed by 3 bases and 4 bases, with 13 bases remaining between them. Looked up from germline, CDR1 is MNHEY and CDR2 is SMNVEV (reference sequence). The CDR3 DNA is TGTGCCAGCAGTTTGGGTAGAGGAAGGTACGAGCAGTACTTC. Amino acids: CASSLGRGRYEQYF.

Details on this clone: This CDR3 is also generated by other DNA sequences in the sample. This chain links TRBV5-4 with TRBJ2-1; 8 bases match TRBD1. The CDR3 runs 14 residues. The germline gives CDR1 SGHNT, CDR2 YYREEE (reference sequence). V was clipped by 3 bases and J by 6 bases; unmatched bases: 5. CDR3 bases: TGTGCCAGCAGCTGGGGTACAGGGGGCAATGAGCAGTTCTTC. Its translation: CASSWGTGGNEQFF.

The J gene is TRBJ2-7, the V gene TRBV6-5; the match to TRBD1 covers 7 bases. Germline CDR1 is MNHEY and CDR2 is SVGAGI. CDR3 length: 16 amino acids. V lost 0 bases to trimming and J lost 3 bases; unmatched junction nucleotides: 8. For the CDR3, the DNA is TGTGCCAGCAGTTACTCGGAGAGACAGGGTAACTACGAGCAGTACTTC. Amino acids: CASSYSERQGNYEQYF.

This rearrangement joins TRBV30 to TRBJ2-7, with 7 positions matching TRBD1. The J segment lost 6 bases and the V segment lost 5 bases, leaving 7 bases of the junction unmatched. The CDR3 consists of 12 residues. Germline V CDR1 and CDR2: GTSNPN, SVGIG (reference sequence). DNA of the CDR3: TGTGCCTGGGAGACAGGGTCGAGCGAGCAGTACTTC. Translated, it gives CAWETGSSEQYF.

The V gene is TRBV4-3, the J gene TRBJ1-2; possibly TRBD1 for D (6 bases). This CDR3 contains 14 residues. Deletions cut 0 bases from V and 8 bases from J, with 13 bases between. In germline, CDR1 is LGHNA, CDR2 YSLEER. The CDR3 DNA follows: TGCGCCAGCAGCCAAGATTCGGGGGGCAGAGGCTACACCTTC. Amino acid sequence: CASSQDSGGRGYTF.

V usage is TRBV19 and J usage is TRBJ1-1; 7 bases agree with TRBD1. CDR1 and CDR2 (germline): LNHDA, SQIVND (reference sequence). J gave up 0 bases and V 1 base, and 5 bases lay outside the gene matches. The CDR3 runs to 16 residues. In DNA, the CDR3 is TGTGCCAGTAGTATAGGGGGACAGTTAATGAACACTGAAGCTTTCTTT. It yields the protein CASSIGGQLMNTEAFF.

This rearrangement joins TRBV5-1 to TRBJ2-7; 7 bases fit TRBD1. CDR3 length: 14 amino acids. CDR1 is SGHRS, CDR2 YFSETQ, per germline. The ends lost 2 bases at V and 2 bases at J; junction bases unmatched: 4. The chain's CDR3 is CASSLGQATYEQYF. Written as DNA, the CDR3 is TGCGCCAGCAGCTTAGGACAGGCGACCTACGAGCAGTACTTC.

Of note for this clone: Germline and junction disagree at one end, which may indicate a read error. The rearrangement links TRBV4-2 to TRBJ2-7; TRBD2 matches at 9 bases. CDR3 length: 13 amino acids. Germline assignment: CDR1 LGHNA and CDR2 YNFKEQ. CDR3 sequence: CASSQGRLAEKIF. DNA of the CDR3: TGTGCCAGCAGCCAAGGTAGACTAGCGGAAAAAATCTTC.

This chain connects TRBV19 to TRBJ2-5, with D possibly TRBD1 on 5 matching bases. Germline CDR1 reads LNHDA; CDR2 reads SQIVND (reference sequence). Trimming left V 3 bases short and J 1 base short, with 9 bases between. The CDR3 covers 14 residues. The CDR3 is CASSIQGLQETQYF. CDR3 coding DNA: TGTGCCAGTAGTATCCAGGGCCTCCAAGAGACCCAGTACTTC.

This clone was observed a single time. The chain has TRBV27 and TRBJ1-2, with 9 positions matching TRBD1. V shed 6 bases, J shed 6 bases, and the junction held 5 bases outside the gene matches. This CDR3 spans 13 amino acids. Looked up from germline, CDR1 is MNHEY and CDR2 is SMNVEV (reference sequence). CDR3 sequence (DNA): TGTGCCAGCAGGGGGGACAGGGATCATGGCTACACCTTC. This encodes CASRGDRDHGYTF.

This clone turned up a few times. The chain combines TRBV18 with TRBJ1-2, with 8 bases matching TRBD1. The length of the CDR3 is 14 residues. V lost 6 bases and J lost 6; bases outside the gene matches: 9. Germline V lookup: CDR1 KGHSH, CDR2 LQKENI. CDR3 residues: CASSQTGEIDGYTF. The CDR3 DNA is TGTGCCAGCTCGCAGACAGGGGAGATTGATGGCTACACCTTC. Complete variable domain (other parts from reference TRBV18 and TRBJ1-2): NAGVMQNPRHLVRRRGQEARLRCSPMKGHSHVYWYRQLPEEGLKFMVYLQKENIIDESGMPKERFSAEFPKEGPSILRIQQVVRGDSAAYFCASSQTGEIDGYTFGSGTRLTVV.

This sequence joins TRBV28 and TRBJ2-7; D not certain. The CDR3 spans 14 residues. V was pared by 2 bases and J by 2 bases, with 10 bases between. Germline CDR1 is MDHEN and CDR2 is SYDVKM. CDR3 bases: TGTGCCAGCAGTTTAGAGTATCCCCCCTACGAGCAGTACTTC. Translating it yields CASSLEYPPYEQYF. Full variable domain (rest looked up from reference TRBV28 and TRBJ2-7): DVKVTQSSRYLVKRTGEKVFLECVQDMDHENMFWYRQDPGLGLRLIYFSYDVKMKEKGDIPEGYSVSREKKERFSLILESASTNQTSMYLCASSLEYPPYEQYFGPGTRLTVT.

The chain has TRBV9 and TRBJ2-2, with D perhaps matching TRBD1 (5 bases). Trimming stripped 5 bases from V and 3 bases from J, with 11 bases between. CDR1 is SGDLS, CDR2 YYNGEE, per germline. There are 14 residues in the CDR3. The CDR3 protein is CASSKLGDTGELFF. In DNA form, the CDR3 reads TGTGCCAGCAGTAAGTTAGGGGACACCGGGGAGCTGTTTTTT.

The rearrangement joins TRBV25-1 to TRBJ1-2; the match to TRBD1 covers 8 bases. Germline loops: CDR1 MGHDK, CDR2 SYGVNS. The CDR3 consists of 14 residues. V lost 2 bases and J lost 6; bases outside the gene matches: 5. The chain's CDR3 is CASSEVRGRNGYTF. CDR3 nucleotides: TGTGCCAGCAGTGAAGTCAGGGGGCGAAATGGCTACACCTTC.

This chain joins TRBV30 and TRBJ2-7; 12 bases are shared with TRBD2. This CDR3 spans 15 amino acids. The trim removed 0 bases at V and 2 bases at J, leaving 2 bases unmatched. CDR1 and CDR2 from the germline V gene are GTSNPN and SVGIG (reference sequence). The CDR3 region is CAWSVRTSGTYEQYF. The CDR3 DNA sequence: TGTGCCTGGAGTGTACGGACTAGCGGGACCTACGAGCAGTACTTC.

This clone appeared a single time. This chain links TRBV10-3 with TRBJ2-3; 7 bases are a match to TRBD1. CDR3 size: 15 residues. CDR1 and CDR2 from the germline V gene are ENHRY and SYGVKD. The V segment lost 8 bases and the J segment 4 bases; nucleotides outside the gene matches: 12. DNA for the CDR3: TGTGCCATCGGGGAAAAGGGGGCGCTGTCAGATACGCAGTATTTT. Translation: CAIGEKGALSDTQYF.

In DNA, the CDR3 is TGTGCCAGCAGCGTCGCCGGACTAGCGGGGGGTAACCGATACAATGAGCAGTTCTTC. The encoded protein is CASSVAGLAGGNRYNEQFF. This chain uses TRBV9 with TRBJ2-1, with TRBD2 identical over 14 bases. Trimming took 2 bases from V and 4 from J; bases not matched to a gene: 11. Germline loops: CDR1 SGDLS, CDR2 YYNGEE. The CDR3 extends over 19 amino acids.

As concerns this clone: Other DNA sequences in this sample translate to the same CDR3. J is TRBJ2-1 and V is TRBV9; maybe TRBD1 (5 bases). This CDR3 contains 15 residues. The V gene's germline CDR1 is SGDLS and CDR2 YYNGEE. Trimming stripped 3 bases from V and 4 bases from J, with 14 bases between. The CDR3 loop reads CASSEGAVSYNEQFF. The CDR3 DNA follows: TGTGCCAGCAGCGAAGGGGCGGTCTCTTACAATGAGCAGTTCTTC.

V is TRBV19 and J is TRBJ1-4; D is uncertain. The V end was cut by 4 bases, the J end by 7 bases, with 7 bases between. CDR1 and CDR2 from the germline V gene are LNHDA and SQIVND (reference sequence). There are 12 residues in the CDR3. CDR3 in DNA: TGTGCCAGTAGTAACGGCGGTGAAAAACTGTTTTTT. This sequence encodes CASSNGGEKLFF.

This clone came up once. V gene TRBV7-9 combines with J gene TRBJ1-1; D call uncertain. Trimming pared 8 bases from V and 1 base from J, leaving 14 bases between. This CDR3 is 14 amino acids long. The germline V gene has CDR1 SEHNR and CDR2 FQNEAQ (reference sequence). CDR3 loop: CASYGPRKNTEAFF. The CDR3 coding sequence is TGTGCCAGCTACGGTCCAAGAAAGAACACTGAAGCTTTCTTT.

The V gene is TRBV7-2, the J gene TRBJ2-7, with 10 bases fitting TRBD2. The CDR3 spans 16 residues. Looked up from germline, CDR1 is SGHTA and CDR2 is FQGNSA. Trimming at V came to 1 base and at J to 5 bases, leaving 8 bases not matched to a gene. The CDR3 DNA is TGTGCCAGCAGCTTAGGACTAGCGGGCGCCTTCCACGAGCAGTACTTC. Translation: CASSLGLAGAFHEQYF.